The subject of this entry is one TCR beta chain. This specimen comes from a study of OX40 agonist ivuxolimab in advanced cancers. Generated by immunoSEQ multiplex PCR, the TCRdb table keeps only in-frame clones and is missing some. The data show 81,000 or so clones, 88% seen once. The sample in question was CD4+ or CD8+ T cells sorted from blood, obtained in a trial of the OX40 agonist ivuxolimab. The source of this sequence is an adult with an advanced solid tumor such as melanoma, head and neck, liver or kidney cancer.

CDR3 in amino acids: CATLGGSMNTEAFF. The CDR3 DNA reads TGTGCCACCCTGGGGGGGTCGATGAACACTGAAGCTTTCTTT. The genes are TRBV19 and TRBJ1-1; D perhaps matches TRBD1 (5 bases). The V and J ends lost 10 bases and 0 bases respectively, with 15 bases between them. The CDR3 contains 14 residues. The germline CDR1 and CDR2 sequences are LNHDA and SQIVND (reference sequence).